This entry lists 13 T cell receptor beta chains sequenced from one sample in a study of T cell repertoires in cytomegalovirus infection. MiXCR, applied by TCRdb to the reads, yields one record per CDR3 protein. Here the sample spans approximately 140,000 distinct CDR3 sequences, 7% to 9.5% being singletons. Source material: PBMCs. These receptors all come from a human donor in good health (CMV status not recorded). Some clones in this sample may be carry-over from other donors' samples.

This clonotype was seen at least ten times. The CDR3 DNA sequence: TGTGCCAGCAGCCAAACTAGCGGGGGGGCCACAGATACGCAGTATTTT. Translating gives CASSQTSGGATDTQYF. The chain carries TRBV14 and TRBJ2-3, with 13 nucleotides matching TRBD2. V trimming: 2 bases; J trimming: 2 bases; junction bases outside the gene matches: 1. CDR3 size: 16 residues. The germline CDR1 and CDR2 sequences are SGHDN and FVKESK.

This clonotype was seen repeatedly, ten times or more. DNA of the CDR3: TGTGCCAGCAGCTTCGCGGGCCTAGCGGGGGCCTTCAATGAGCAGTTCTTC. Encoded protein: CASSFAGLAGAFNEQFF. This sequence joins TRBV7-6 and TRBJ2-1; 10 positions match TRBD2. J lost 6 bases, V lost 3 bases, and 11 bases had no gene match. Germline V gene sequence: CDR1 SGHVS, CDR2 FNYEAQ. This CDR3 contains 17 residues.

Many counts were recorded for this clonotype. The CDR3 bases are TGTGCCAGCAGCCGACTAACTAGCGGTGCTTTAGGTGAGCAGTTCTTC. This sequence encodes CASSRLTSGALGEQFF. The V call is TRBV7-8, the J call TRBJ2-1, with 8 positions matching TRBD2. The V segment lost 5 bases and the J segment 9 bases; nucleotides outside the gene matches: 15. Germline CDR1 is SGHVS and CDR2 is FQNEAQ. This CDR3 spans 16 amino acids.

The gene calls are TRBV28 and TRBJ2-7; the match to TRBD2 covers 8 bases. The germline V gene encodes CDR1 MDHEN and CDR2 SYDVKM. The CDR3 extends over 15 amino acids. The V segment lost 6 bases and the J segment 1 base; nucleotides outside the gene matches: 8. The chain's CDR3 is CASSSRGGGSYEQYF. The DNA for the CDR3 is TGTGCCAGCAGCTCTCGGGGGGGGGGTTCCTACGAGCAGTACTTC.

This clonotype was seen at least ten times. In DNA, the CDR3 is TGTGCCAGCAGCTTAGGGCAGCTCGGCCAGCCCCAGCATTTT. Translating it yields CASSLGQLGQPQHF. The genes are TRBV7-2 and TRBJ1-5; D ambiguous. The V end lost 1 base, the J end lost 7 bases, and 11 bases lay between the germline ends. The germline CDR1 and CDR2 sequences are SGHTA and FQGNSA. The CDR3 is 14 residues long.

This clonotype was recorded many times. CDR3 protein: CASSRKQGGTQYF. The CDR3 bases are TGTGCCAGCAGCCGAAAACAGGGAGGGACCCAGTACTTC. This rearrangement joins TRBV12-3 or TRBV12-4 to TRBJ2-5, with D perhaps matching TRBD1 or TRBD2 (6 bases each). The length of the CDR3 is 13 residues. The V end lost 6 bases, the J end lost 7 bases, and 15 bases lay between the germline ends.

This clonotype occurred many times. The CDR3 DNA follows: TGCAGCGTTTGGACAGATCCTGAAGCTTTCTTT. It codes for CSVWTDPEAFF. The rearrangement joins TRBV29-1 to TRBJ1-1; possibly TRBD1 for D (6 bases). V shed 5 bases and J shed 6 bases, with 10 bases lying between them. Germline CDR1 is SQVTM and CDR2 is ANQGSEA. The CDR3 runs 11 residues.

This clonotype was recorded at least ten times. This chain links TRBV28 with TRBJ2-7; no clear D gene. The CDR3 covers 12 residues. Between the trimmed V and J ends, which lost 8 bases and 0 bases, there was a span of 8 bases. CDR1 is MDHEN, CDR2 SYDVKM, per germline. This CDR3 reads CASYTVSYEQYF. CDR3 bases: TGTGCCAGCTATACGGTCTCCTACGAGCAGTACTTC.

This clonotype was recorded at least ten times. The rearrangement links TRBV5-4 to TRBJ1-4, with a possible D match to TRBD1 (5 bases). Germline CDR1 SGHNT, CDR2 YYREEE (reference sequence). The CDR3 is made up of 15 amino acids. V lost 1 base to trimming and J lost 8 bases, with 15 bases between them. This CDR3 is CASSLFMQGEEKLFF. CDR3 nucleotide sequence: TGTGCCAGCAGCTTGTTCATGCAGGGAGAAGAAAAACTGTTTTTT.

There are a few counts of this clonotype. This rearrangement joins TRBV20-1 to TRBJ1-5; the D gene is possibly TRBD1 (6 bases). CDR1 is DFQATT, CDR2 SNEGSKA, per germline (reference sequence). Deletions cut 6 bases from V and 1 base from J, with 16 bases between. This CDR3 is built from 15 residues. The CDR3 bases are TGCAGTGCGGGTAACAGGGTTATGAGCAATCAGCCCCAGCATTTT. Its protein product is CSAGNRVMSNQPQHF.

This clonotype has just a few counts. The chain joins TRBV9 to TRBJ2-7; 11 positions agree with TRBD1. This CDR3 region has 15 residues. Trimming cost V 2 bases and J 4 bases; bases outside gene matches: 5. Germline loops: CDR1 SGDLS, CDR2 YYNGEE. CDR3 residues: CASSVRDRGSYEQYF. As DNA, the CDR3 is TGTGCCAGCAGCGTCCGGGACAGGGGGTCTTACGAGCAGTACTTC. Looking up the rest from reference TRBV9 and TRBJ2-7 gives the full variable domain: DSGVTQTPKHLITATGQRVTLRCSPRSGDLSVYWYQQSLDQGLQFLIQYYNGEERAKGNILERFSAQQFPDLHSELNLSSLELGDSALYFCASSVRDRGSYEQYFGPGTRLTVT.

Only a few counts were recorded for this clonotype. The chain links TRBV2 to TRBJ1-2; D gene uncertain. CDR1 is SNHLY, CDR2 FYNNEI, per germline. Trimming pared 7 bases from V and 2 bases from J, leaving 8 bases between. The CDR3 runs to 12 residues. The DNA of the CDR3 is TGTGCCAGCACTTCGGAGAACTATGGCTACACCTTC. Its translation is CASTSENYGYTF. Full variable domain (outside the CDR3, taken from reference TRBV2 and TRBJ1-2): EPEVTQTPSHQVTQMGQEVILRCVPISNHLYFYWYRQILGQKVEFLVSFYNNEISEKSEIFDDQFSVERPDGSNFTLKIRSTKLEDSAMYFCASTSENYGYTFGSGTRLTVV.

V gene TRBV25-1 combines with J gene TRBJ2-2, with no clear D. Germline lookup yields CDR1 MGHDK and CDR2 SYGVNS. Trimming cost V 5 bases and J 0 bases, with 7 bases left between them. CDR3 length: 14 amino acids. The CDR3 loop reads CASSSQANTGELFF. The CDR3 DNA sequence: TGTGCCAGCAGTTCGCAGGCGAACACCGGGGAGCTGTTTTTT.